The next 9 T cell receptor beta chains were all read from a single sample in a study of cytomegalovirus exposure and HLA in healthy donors. Vbeta (60) and Jbeta (13) primers were used in the PCR. Sequencing used immunoSEQ multiplex PCR; TCRdb keeps in-frame clones, though not all of them. The ten top clones account for 3.5% to 4%, within a sample of about 64,000 clones. Sequencing was carried out using PBMCs. These receptor sequences come from a woman aged 18-29 years in good health and CMV-seronegative.

This chain uses TRBV13 with TRBJ2-7, with 11 bases fitting TRBD2. The J segment lost 1 base and the V segment lost 1 base, leaving 6 bases of the junction unmatched. Germline V lookup: CDR1 PRHDT, CDR2 FYEKMQ (reference sequence). The CDR3 length is 17 residues. The CDR3 loop is CASSLAPGLAGSYEQYF. The CDR3 DNA follows: TGTGCCAGCAGCTTAGCCCCCGGACTAGCGGGTTCCTACGAGCAGTACTTC.

CDR3 coding DNA: TGCGCCAGCAGTGACGGGGGTATGGCCATGAACACTGAAGCTTTCTTT. Protein: CASSDGGMAMNTEAFF. This chain joins TRBV5-1 and TRBJ1-1, with D perhaps matching TRBD1 (5 bases). Germline loops: CDR1 SGHRS, CDR2 YFSETQ. V lost 5 bases to trimming and J lost 0 bases, with 17 bases between them. This CDR3 is 16 amino acids long.

The chain carries TRBV5-1 and TRBJ2-7; D possibly corresponds to TRBD1 (6 bases). CDR3 length: 14 amino acids. Germline-derived CDR1 and CDR2 are SGHRS and YFSETQ. V lost 2 bases to trimming and J lost 0 bases, with 9 bases between them. CDR3 sequence (DNA): TGCGCCAGCAGCTTAGGACAGCGCTCCTACGAGCAGTACTTC. Translated, it gives CASSLGQRSYEQYF. The variable domain in full, with the rest retrieved from reference TRBV5-1 and TRBJ2-7, is KAGVTQTPRYLIKTRGQQVTLSCSPISGHRSVSWYQQTPGQGLQFLFEYFSETQRNKGNFPGRFSGRQFSNSRSEMNVSTLELGDSALYLCASSLGQRSYEQYFGPGTRLTVT.

The chain links TRBV30 to TRBJ1-5; D not certain. V shed 0 bases and J shed 4 bases, with 13 bases lying between them. The germline V gene encodes CDR1 GTSNPN and CDR2 SVGIG (reference sequence). CDR3 size: 15 residues. DNA for the CDR3: TGTGCCTGGAGTGTACGGGGTTTGGGTAATCAGCCCCAGCATTTT. It is translated as CAWSVRGLGNQPQHF.

The rearrangement links TRBV7-9 to TRBJ2-7; a weak D match, TRBD2 (5 bases). This CDR3 is 17 amino acids long. The germline V gene has CDR1 SEHNR and CDR2 FQNEAQ (reference sequence). With 5 bases removed from V and 0 bases from J, the gap between germline ends came to 20 bases. This CDR3 is CASSPPRSAVSSYEQYF. The CDR3 region has the DNA TGTGCCAGCAGCCCACCACGATCAGCGGTGAGCTCCTACGAGCAGTACTTC.

The CDR3 loop is CASSLLISAYEQYF. CDR3 DNA: TGCGCCAGCAGCCTCCTTATCAGCGCTTACGAGCAGTACTTC. The chain links TRBV4-1 to TRBJ2-7; D gene uncertain. Germline values: CDR1 MGHRA, CDR2 YSYEKL. This CDR3 region has 14 residues. V was trimmed by 4 bases and J by 4 bases, leaving 14 bases between them.

This chain joins TRBV19 and TRBJ1-4; D possibly corresponds to TRBD1 (6 bases). The CDR3 has 15 amino acids. CDR1 is LNHDA and CDR2 is SQIVND in the germline V gene (reference sequence). V dropped 7 bases and J dropped 8 bases, with 20 bases sitting between them. CDR3: CASTPGGARGEKLFF. The CDR3 nucleotides read TGTGCCAGTACCCCGGGGGGGGCGCGAGGAGAAAAACTGTTTTTT.

This chain joins TRBV5-1 and TRBJ1-4, with 7 bases lining up with TRBD1. Unmatched junction bases numbered 10, after V lost 4 bases and J lost 7 bases. The CDR3 runs 15 residues. Looked up from germline, CDR1 is SGHRS and CDR2 is YFSETQ. Written as DNA, the CDR3 is TGCGCCAGCAGCCGAATCGGACAGGTCGGTGAAAAACTGTTTTTT. It codes for CASSRIGQVGEKLFF.

The chain recombines TRBV14 with TRBJ1-5; D is uncertain. V was shortened by 0 bases and J by 8 bases, with 8 bases between the two germline ends. CDR3 length: 13 amino acids. CDR1 and CDR2 (germline): SGHDN, FVKESK. The CDR3 loop reads CASSQEHGEPQHF. DNA of the CDR3: TGTGCCAGCAGCCAAGAACATGGAGAGCCCCAGCATTTT. The full variable domain, with the rest looked up from reference TRBV14 and TRBJ1-5, is EAGVTQFPSHSVIEKGQTVTLRCDPISGHDNLYWYRRVMGKEIKFLLHFVKESKQDESGMPNNRFLAERTGGTYSTLKVQPAELEDSGVYFCASSQEHGEPQHFGDGTRLSIL.